The 3 T cell receptor beta chains presented below share a single source sample, sequenced in a study of T-cell reconstitution after alpha-beta-depleted transplantation in children. Construction of the TCRbeta library involved unique molecular identifiers. TCRdb itself ran the PCR reads through MiXCR, one entry per CDR3 protein. The sample lists fewer than 1 million distinct CDR3 sequences, roughly 15% occurring once. The material was PBMCs, mostly from graft donor cells, obtained 360 days after TCRalphabeta/CD19-depleted stem cell transplant. The source is a male patient younger than 18 who had a stem cell transplant for acute lymphoblastic leukemia, so the T cells may come from the graft donor.

This clonotype showed up just once. The chain employs TRBV20-1 and TRBJ2-1, with TRBD2 matching over 9 bases. Germline loops: CDR1 DFQATT, CDR2 SNEGSKA (reference sequence). This CDR3 is 15 amino acids long. The V gene end was trimmed by 2 bases and the J gene end by 8 bases; junction bases not matched to a gene: 10. The CDR3 bases are TGCAGTGCTAGAACCGGCGGGAGGGGAAACCATGAGCAGTTCTTC. It translates to CSARTGGRGNHEQFF.

Here the CDR3 reads CATRDNLGGAKNHEQFF. In nucleotides, the CDR3 is TGTGCCACCAGGGACAATCTAGGGGGCGCTAAAAATCATGAGCAGTTCTTC. The V call is TRBV24-1, the J call TRBJ2-1, with 7 positions matching TRBD1. Germline lookup yields CDR1 KGHDR and CDR2 SFDVKD. The CDR3 runs to 17 residues. Unmatched junction bases numbered 19, after V lost 7 bases and J lost 8 bases.

This clonotype was found many times. The chain is built from TRBV6-5 and TRBJ1-1; D is ambiguous. The CDR3 spans 14 residues. Germline values: CDR1 MNHEY, CDR2 SVGAGI. The V and J ends lost 0 bases and 4 bases respectively, with 9 bases between them. The CDR3 region has the DNA TGTGCCAGCAGTTACTCAGCACCCCCCACTGAAGCTTTCTTT. Protein sequence: CASSYSAPPTEAFF.